The rows below give T cell receptor beta chains drawn from one sample of a study of shared T cell receptors in the human thymus. The table came from immunoSEQ multiplex PCR; TCRdb's copy has only in-frame clones and leaves some out. The data hold 63,000 or so clones, with 90% to 95% observed a single time. The sequenced sample was thymocytes. The receptor set was obtained from a human donor. Both conserved end residues are part of each CDR3. A D gene is named only where the DNA matches it firmly. Clone size is stated in some rows and not others, as once, few, many or a class when expanded.

clone_size: NA
d_call: NA
j_call: TRBJ2-5
v_call: TRBV11-2
cdr3_nt: TGTGCCAGCAGCTTAGGCCACGTGAGGAGAGGACAAGAGACCCAGTACTTC
cdr3_aa: CASSLGHVRRGQETQYF

clone_size: few
d_call: TRBD2
j_call: TRBJ2-1
v_call: TRBV4-1
cdr3_nt: TGCGCCAGCAGCCAAGAGGGCGGGGGGGCCGGTGAGCAGTTCTTC
cdr3_aa: CASSQEGGGAGEQFF

clone_size: few
d_call: NA
j_call: TRBJ2-2
v_call: TRBV29-1
cdr3_nt: TGCAGCGTGAGACAGGGAGGAACCGGGGAGCTGTTTTTT
cdr3_aa: CSVRQGGTGELFF

clone_size: NA
d_call: TRBD1
j_call: TRBJ1-1
v_call: TRBV27
cdr3_nt: TGTGCCAGCAGTTCCCAGACAGGGAGGAAAGTAACGAACACTGAAGCTTTCTTT
cdr3_aa: CASSSQTGRKVTNTEAFF

clone_size: once
d_call: TRBD1
j_call: TRBJ2-3
v_call: TRBV28
cdr3_nt: TGTGCCAGCAGTTTTGCCGACAGGGGTACAGGACAAAGTACTCCCACAGATACGCAGTATTTT
cdr3_aa: CASSFADRGTGQSTPTDTQYF

clone_size: NA
d_call: NA
j_call: TRBJ1-5
v_call: TRBV6-1
cdr3_nt: TGTGCCAGCAGTGAACGTAAGGGACTGGGACTGGGGCATAGCAATCAGCCCCAGCATTTT
cdr3_aa: CASSERKGLGLGHSNQPQHF

clone_size: NA
d_call: TRBD1
j_call: TRBJ1-2
v_call: TRBV10-3
cdr3_nt: TGTGCCATCAGTGAAGACAGGGTATCGTATGGCTACACCTTC
cdr3_aa: CAISEDRVSYGYTF

clone_size: NA
d_call: NA
j_call: TRBJ1-2
v_call: TRBV9
cdr3_nt: TGTGCCAGCAGCGCTAAGTGTGGGGAGAGGGGACTAGGCTATGGCTACACCTTC
cdr3_aa: CASSAKCGERGLGYGYTF

clone_size: NA
d_call: TRBD2
j_call: TRBJ2-5
v_call: TRBV5-4
cdr3_nt: TGTGCCAGCAGCTACCCGGGGACTAGCGGGGGAATTACCCAAGAGACCCAGTACTTC
cdr3_aa: CASSYPGTSGGITQETQYF

clone_size: NA
d_call: NA
j_call: TRBJ1-2
v_call: TRBV7-9
cdr3_nt: TGTGCCAGCAGCTTAATTGTAGGTGGCTACACCTTC
cdr3_aa: CASSLIVGGYTF

clone_size: NA
d_call: TRBD1
j_call: TRBJ1-2
v_call: TRBV27
cdr3_nt: TGTGCCAGCAGTTTATGCCCTGACCGGACAGGGAAAAACTATGGCTACACCTTC
cdr3_aa: CASSLCPDRTGKNYGYTF

clone_size: NA
d_call: NA
j_call: TRBJ2-4
v_call: TRBV13
cdr3_nt: TGTGCCAGCAGCTTAAGTTCGACAGGCTGCAAAAACATTCAGTACTTC
cdr3_aa: CASSLSSTGCKNIQYF

clone_size: NA
d_call: NA
j_call: TRBJ1-5
v_call: TRBV15
cdr3_nt: TGTGCCACCAGCCCCTGTAGGGTCAATCAGCCCCAGCATTTT
cdr3_aa: CATSPCRVNQPQHF

clone_size: NA
d_call: TRBD2
j_call: TRBJ2-2
v_call: TRBV19
cdr3_nt: TGTGCCAGTAGTTCACTAGCGGGGGCCGACACCGGGGAGCTGTTTTTT
cdr3_aa: CASSSLAGADTGELFF

clone_size: NA
d_call: NA
j_call: TRBJ1-5
v_call: TRBV7-3
cdr3_nt: TGTGCCAGCAGCTTGGTGGACGCTCAGCCCCAGCATTTT
cdr3_aa: CASSLVDAQPQHF

clone_size: few
d_call: TRBD2
j_call: TRBJ2-3
v_call: TRBV7-7
cdr3_nt: TGTGCCAGCAGCTTAGGGACTAGCGGGGGCACAGATACGCAGTATTTT
cdr3_aa: CASSLGTSGGTDTQYF

clone_size: NA
d_call: NA
j_call: TRBJ1-6
v_call: TRBV18
cdr3_nt: TGTGCCAGCGACCTGGGCCAGGGCCTACAGAATTCACCCCTCCACTTT
cdr3_aa: CASDLGQGLQNSPLHF

clone_size: NA
d_call: NA
j_call: TRBJ1-1
v_call: TRBV6-5
cdr3_nt: TGTGCCAGCAGGGAGGGGGATCGGAACACTGAAGCTTTCTTT
cdr3_aa: CASREGDRNTEAFF

clone_size: NA
d_call: TRBD2
j_call: TRBJ2-1
v_call: TRBV4-3
cdr3_nt: TGCGCCAGCAGCCAAGGCATCGCGGGGGGGCCGAGTAATGAGCAGTTCTTC
cdr3_aa: CASSQGIAGGPSNEQFF

clone_size: few
d_call: NA
j_call: TRBJ1-1
v_call: TRBV29-1
cdr3_nt: TGCAGCGTTGAGTGGGGGAACACTGAAGCTTTCTTT
cdr3_aa: CSVEWGNTEAFF